The 9 T cell receptor beta chains below were found in one sample sequenced in a study of blood T cell repertoires in COVID-19. Clones were read by immunoSEQ multiplex PCR, and TCRdb kept only the in-frame ones, dropping some. This table holds fewer than 300,000 clones, more than 80% found once. Sequencing was carried out using peripheral blood. All receptors come from a woman aged 50 to 65 with COVID-19, enrolled during active disease.

The chain links TRBV4-3 to TRBJ1-4; D might be TRBD1 (6 bases). The germline gives CDR1 LGHNA, CDR2 YSLEER. V lost 5 bases to trimming and J lost 0 bases, with 19 bases between them. The CDR3 has 18 residues. The DNA of the CDR3 is TGCGCCAGCAGCGACCGACCGGGACAAAAGACAACTAATGAAAAACTGTTTTTT. This gives the protein CASSDRPGQKTTNEKLFF.

The chain combines TRBV9 with TRBJ2-1, with 14 bases that match TRBD2. Trimming at V came to 1 base and at J to 9 bases, leaving 9 bases not matched to a gene. CDR3 length equals 17 residues. Germline V gene sequence: CDR1 SGDLS, CDR2 YYNGEE. The CDR3 reads CASSVSGTSGSLSEQFF. The CDR3 DNA reads TGTGCCAGCAGCGTATCCGGGACTAGCGGGAGTTTAAGTGAGCAGTTCTTC.

This chain joins TRBV18 and TRBJ2-7, with TRBD1 identical over 8 bases. J lost 3 bases, V lost 3 bases, and 10 bases had no gene match. CDR1 is KGHSH, CDR2 LQKENI, per germline. The CDR3 sequence is 16 residues long. CDR3 sequence (DNA): TGTGCCAGCTCACCCACAGGGGGTTGGGGGGACTACGAGCAGTACTTC. Its protein is CASSPTGGWGDYEQYF.

This clone was counted only a few times. The gene calls are TRBV29-1 and TRBJ1-2; 7 nucleotides match TRBD1. V lost 3 bases and J lost 2; bases outside the gene matches: 6. The CDR3 contains 14 residues. Germline CDR1 SQVTM, CDR2 ANQGSEA. The CDR3 DNA follows: TGCAGCGTTGAGTTTAGGGACAGCAACTATGGCTACACCTTC. It translates to CSVEFRDSNYGYTF.

This clone was seen once. The V call is TRBV19, the J call TRBJ1-4; TRBD1 might be the D (6 bases). Germline CDR1 LNHDA, CDR2 SQIVND (reference sequence). Trimming pared 5 bases from V and 6 bases from J, leaving 16 bases between. CDR3 size: 15 residues. The CDR3 sequence: CASSPIDRNYEKLFF. In DNA form, the CDR3 reads TGTGCCAGTAGTCCAATCGACAGGAATTATGAAAAACTGTTTTTT.

This sequence joins TRBV5-1 and TRBJ2-3; 11 bases line up with TRBD2. This CDR3 spans 16 amino acids. CDR1 is SGHRS, CDR2 YFSETQ, per germline. J gave up 2 bases and V 1 base, and 3 bases lay outside the gene matches. CDR3 protein: CASSLKTSGNTDTQYF. CDR3 DNA: TGCGCCAGCAGCTTGAAGACTAGCGGGAACACAGATACGCAGTATTTT.

The chain is built from TRBV7-8 and TRBJ1-1, with 7 bases matching TRBD1. The CDR3 is 14 residues long. Looked up from germline, CDR1 is SGHVS and CDR2 is FQNEAQ. V gave up 5 bases and J gave up 2 bases; unmatched junction bases: 5. The CDR3 DNA reads as TGTGCCAGCAGCATCTGGACAGGCAACACTGAAGCTTTCTTT. It encodes CASSIWTGNTEAFF.

This chain connects TRBV28 to TRBJ1-2; D gene ambiguous. The CDR3 covers 11 residues. Germline CDR1 MDHEN, CDR2 SYDVKM. Trimming left V 4 bases short and J 8 bases short, with 8 bases between. The CDR3: CASSYLQGYTF. The DNA of the CDR3 is TGTGCCAGCAGTTACCTACAGGGCTACACCTTC.

The CDR3 nucleotides read TGTGCCAGCAGCCCAGGAGGGCCTGGGGCCAACGTCCTGACTTTC. Protein product: CASSPGGPGANVLTF. The V call is TRBV14, the J call TRBJ2-6; TRBD2 is a possible D gene (6 bases). In germline, CDR1 is SGHDN, CDR2 FVKESK. The V end was cut by 4 bases, the J end by 2 bases, with 9 bases between. CDR3 length: 15 amino acids.